Below, 7 T cell receptor beta chains from the same sample are listed, as sequenced in a study of T cells after somatic rescue of genetic block. This table comes from immunoSEQ multiplex PCR, and its TCRdb copy is limited to in-frame clones, with some not included. The sample consists of tens of thousands of clones, approximately 96% of them appearing once. The material sequenced was peripheral blood mononuclear cells (PBMCs). Every receptor here comes from a child younger than two.

This chain joins TRBV12-5 and TRBJ2-3, with D possibly being TRBD1 (6 bases). CDR1 LGHNT and CDR2 FRNRAP come from the germline V gene. The ends were cut back, 2 bases at V and 1 base at J, with 10 bases in the middle. The CDR3 runs 15 residues. The CDR3 loop reads CASGLYPGGTDTQYF. The CDR3 coding sequence is TGTGCTAGTGGTTTGTATCCAGGGGGCACAGATACGCAGTATTTT.

The chain recombines TRBV6-5 with TRBJ2-5, with 12 bases lining up with TRBD1. CDR3 length: 14 amino acids. Germline V gives CDR1 MNHEY, CDR2 SVGAGI. V dropped 11 bases and J dropped 4; count of bases not matched to a gene: 8. In nucleotides, the CDR3 is TGTGCCGCACGCCGGGACAGGGGGCGAGAGACCCAGTACTTC. It is translated as CAARRDRGRETQYF.

This clone is a singleton in its sample. The chain recombines TRBV2 with TRBJ2-1; D may be TRBD1 or TRBD2 (6 bases each). This CDR3 spans 14 amino acids. From germline, CDR1 is SNHLY and CDR2 FYNNEI. V shed 5 bases and J shed 2 bases, with 10 bases lying between them. CDR3 in amino acids: CASSRRGAYNEQFF. CDR3 bases: TGTGCCAGCAGTAGGAGGGGGGCCTACAATGAGCAGTTCTTC.

The V gene is TRBV7-9, the J gene TRBJ1-5; D unresolved. Germline CDR1 reads SEHNR; CDR2 reads FQNEAQ (reference sequence). CDR3 length equals 12 residues. The ends were cut back, 4 bases at V and 4 bases at J, with 5 bases in the middle. Here the CDR3 reads CASSSPNQPQHF. CDR3 nucleotides: TGTGCCAGCAGCTCCCCTAATCAGCCCCAGCATTTT. The whole variable domain, remainder taken from reference TRBV7-9 and TRBJ1-5, is DTGVSQNPRHKITKRGQNVTFRCDPISEHNRLYWYRQTLGQGPEFLTYFQNEAQLEKSRLLSDRFSAERPKGSFSTLEIQRTEQGDSAMYLCASSSPNQPQHFGDGTRLSIL.

The chain uses TRBV10-1 and TRBJ2-1; D ambiguous. CDR1 is WNHNN, CDR2 SYGVQD, per germline (reference sequence). V lost 2 bases to trimming and J lost 0 bases, with 8 bases between them. CDR3 length: 15 amino acids. Written as DNA, the CDR3 is TGCGCCAGCAGTGAGGGGATGAGCTCCTACAATGAGCAGTTCTTC. Translated, it gives CASSEGMSSYNEQFF.

Note on this clone: Other nucleotide sequences in the sample specify the same CDR3. The gene calls are TRBV7-2 and TRBJ2-3; no clear D gene. The CDR3 is 12 residues long. Germline V gene sequence: CDR1 SGHTA, CDR2 FQGNSA. V gave up 5 bases and J gave up 0 bases, with 3 bases separating them. The CDR3 DNA is TGTGCCAGCAGCCTTAGCACAGATACGCAGTATTTT. This gives the protein CASSLSTDTQYF. Variable domain in full (rest from reference TRBV7-2 and TRBJ2-3): GAGVSQSPSNKVTEKGKDVELRCDPISGHTALYWYRQSLGQGLEFLIYFQGNSAPDKSGLPSDRFSAERTGGSVSTLTIQRTQQEDSAVYLCASSLSTDTQYFGPGTRLTVL.

V and J are TRBV19 and TRBJ1-4, with D uncertain. From germline, CDR1 is LNHDA and CDR2 SQIVND (reference sequence). Trimming pared 4 bases from V and 0 bases from J, leaving 9 bases between. This CDR3 spans 15 amino acids. DNA for the CDR3: TGTGCCAGTAGTACTTCAGTTGCAACTAATGAAAAACTGTTTTTT. It translates to CASSTSVATNEKLFF. The variable domain in full, with the rest retrieved from reference TRBV19 and TRBJ1-4, is DGGITQSPKYLFRKEGQNVTLSCEQNLNHDAMYWYRQDPGQGLRLIYYSQIVNDFQKGDIAEGYSVSREKKESFPLTVTSAQKNPTAFYLCASSTSVATNEKLFFGSGTQLSVL.